The 6 T cell receptor beta chains presented below share a single source sample, sequenced in a study of neurological immune-mediated disorders. TCRdb re-called the 5' RACE reads with MiXCR, one entry per CDR3 protein. Among about 21,000 distinct CDR3 sequences listed, 15% to 20% were seen once. Sequencing input: CD8+ T cells from blood. Source of these receptors: a woman between 18 and 29 years old with multiple sclerosis.

Many counts were recorded for this clonotype. The chain links TRBV28 to TRBJ1-5; D perhaps matches TRBD1 (5 bases). The CDR3 has 16 residues. Germline CDR1 is MDHEN and CDR2 is SYDVKM. Between the trimmed V and J ends, which lost 4 bases and 6 bases, there was a span of 19 bases. The CDR3 DNA reads as TGTGCCAGCAGTTCCTCAGGGCCGTGGTTTGGTCAGCCCCAGCATTTT. It translates to CASSSSGPWFGQPQHF.

The J gene is TRBJ1-1, the V gene TRBV5-1, with 7 bases aligning to TRBD1. CDR1 and CDR2 from the germline V gene are SGHRS and YFSETQ. V lost 2 bases to trimming and J lost 2 bases; unmatched junction nucleotides: 9. This CDR3 is built from 16 residues. The CDR3 is CASSFAQGRGNTEAFF. CDR3 coding DNA: TGCGCCAGCAGCTTTGCACAGGGGAGGGGAAACACTGAAGCTTTCTTT.

The table lists this clonotype with many counts. The V gene is TRBV5-5, the J gene TRBJ1-5, with a possible D match to TRBD1 (5 bases). CDR3 length: 15 amino acids. Trimming removed 4 bases at V and 2 bases at J, with 13 bases between. Per germline, CDR1 SGHKS and CDR2 YYEKEE (reference sequence). CDR3 sequence reads: CASSPRTGGNQPQHF. The CDR3, as DNA: TGTGCCAGCAGCCCCAGAACGGGGGGCAATCAGCCCCAGCATTTT.

This clonotype counts as medium-sized. The chain has TRBV29-1 and TRBJ2-1, with a tentative D call TRBD2 (6 bases). The CDR3 loop spans 13 amino acids. Between the trimmed V and J ends, which lost 8 bases and 0 bases, there was a span of 11 bases. Looked up from germline, CDR1 is SQVTM and CDR2 is ANQGSEA. This chain's CDR3 is CSLGGGSYNEQFF. For the CDR3, the DNA is TGCAGCCTCGGGGGTGGCTCCTACAATGAGCAGTTCTTC.

This rearrangement joins TRBV19 to TRBJ2-1, with TRBD1 matching 11 bases. Germline trimming cut 5 bases from V and 0 bases from J; bases unmatched to any gene: 3. This CDR3 spans 16 amino acids. CDR1 and CDR2 (germline): LNHDA, SQIVND (reference sequence). The CDR3 bases are TGTGCCAGTAGTGCCGGGACAGGGGGCTCCTACAATGAGCAGTTCTTC. Its translation: CASSAGTGGSYNEQFF.

There are many counts of this clonotype. The J gene is TRBJ1-3, the V gene TRBV12-3 or TRBV12-4, with unresolved D. The CDR3 is made up of 14 amino acids. V dropped 6 bases and J dropped 3 bases, with 12 bases sitting between them. The DNA of the CDR3 is TGTGCCAGCAGAGTCGACAACATTGGAAACACCATATATTTT. This encodes CASRVDNIGNTIYF.